This T cell receptor (beta chain) emerged from a study of PD-L1 blockade in urothelial cancer. Broader study findings: Durable-benefit patients harbored more tumor-infiltrating T lymphocytes.

V dropped 6 bases and J dropped 6; count of bases not matched to a gene: 7. In germline, CDR1 is MNHGY, CDR2 SAAAGT. There are 15 residues in the CDR3. This clone was picked up many times. Its antigen is still unknown. PCRs were each spiked with synthetic TCR analog templates. Produced via immunoSEQ multiplex PCR; TCRdb's table is partial and in-frame only. Here the sample spans 30,000 to 40,000 clones, about a third being singletons. The genes are TRBV6-8 and TRBJ2-1; 11 bases align to TRBD2. The origin of this receptor is a man in his 60s with urothelial cancer. The sequenced sample was tumor tissue, obtained before atezolizumab (anti-PD-L1) treatment. CDR3 loop: CASRNLAGGSNEQFF. In nucleotides, the CDR3 is TGTGCCAGCAGAAACTTAGCGGGAGGGTCCAATGAGCAGTTCTTC.